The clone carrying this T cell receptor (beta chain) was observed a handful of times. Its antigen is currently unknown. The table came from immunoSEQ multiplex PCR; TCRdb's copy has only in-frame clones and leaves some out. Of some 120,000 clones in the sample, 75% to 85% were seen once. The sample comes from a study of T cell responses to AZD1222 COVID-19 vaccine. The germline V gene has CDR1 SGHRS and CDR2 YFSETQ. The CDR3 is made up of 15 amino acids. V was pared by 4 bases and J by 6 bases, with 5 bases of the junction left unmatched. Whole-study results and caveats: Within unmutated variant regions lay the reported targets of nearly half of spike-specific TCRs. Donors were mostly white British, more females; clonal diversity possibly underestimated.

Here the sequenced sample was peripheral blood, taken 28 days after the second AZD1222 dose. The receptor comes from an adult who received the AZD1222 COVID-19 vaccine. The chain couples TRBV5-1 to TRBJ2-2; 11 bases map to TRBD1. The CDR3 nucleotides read TGCGCCAGCAGCCCGGGACAGGGGGGCCCCGGGGAGCTGTTTTTT. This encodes CASSPGQGGPGELFF.